The next 22 T cell receptor beta chains were all read from a single sample in a study of beta chain features in type 1 diabetes. The sequenced template was cDNA made from the entire isolated RNA. Profiling relied on immunoSEQ multiplex PCR, and the TCRdb table lists in-frame clones only, not all of them. The data show just over 600,000 clones, around 15% seen once. Material: naive CD4+ T cells from blood. These receptors all come from a man aged 18 to 35 in good health.

The chain couples TRBV11-3 to TRBJ2-2, with D uncertain. V was pared by 5 bases and J by 4 bases, with 17 bases between. This CDR3 has 16 residues. Germline lookup yields CDR1 SGHNT and CDR2 YENEEA. The CDR3 DNA sequence: TGTGCCAGCAGCCCCGGAACCTACGGGCCCACCGGGGAGCTGTTTTTT. Translated: CASSPGTYGPTGELFF.

Note on this clone: One end of the junction does not line up with germline, which may come from a read error. This sequence joins TRBV2 and TRBJ2-2; 7 nucleotides align to TRBD2. CDR1 and CDR2 (germline): SNHLY, FYNNEI. This CDR3 contains 16 residues. CDR3 residues: CASSSTSMENPGELFF. CDR3 in DNA: TGTGCCAGCAGTTCGACTAGCATGGAGAACCCCGGGGAGCTGTTTTTT.

This clone was seen only a few times. The chain is built from TRBV29-1 and TRBJ2-1; D possibly corresponds to TRBD1 (5 bases). This CDR3 has 12 amino acids. CDR1 and CDR2 from the germline V gene are SQVTM and ANQGSEA. CDR3 loop: CRGHGQYNEQFF. As DNA, the CDR3 is TGCAGGGGGCACGGACAATACAATGAGCAGTTCTTC.

This chain links TRBV5-8 with TRBJ1-1; no reliable D call. The CDR3 has 13 residues. Germline V gene sequence: CDR1 SGHTS, CDR2 YDEGEE. The V and J ends lost 4 bases and 0 bases respectively, with 7 bases between them. CDR3 sequence: CASSLNMNTEAFF. CDR3 bases: TGTGCCAGCAGCCTGAACATGAACACTGAAGCTTTCTTT. Using reference TRBV5-8 and TRBJ1-1 for the parts outside the CDR3, the full variable domain is EAGVTQSPTHLIKTRGQQATLRCSPISGHTSVYWYQQALGLGLQFLLWYDEGEERNRGNFPPRFSGRQFPNYSSELNVNALELEDSALYLCASSLNMNTEAFFGQGTRLTVV.

The chain joins TRBV5-1 to TRBJ2-1, with D uncertain. Trimming shortened V by 3 bases and J by 0 bases, and 10 bases separated the two germline ends. Per the germline V gene, CDR1 is SGHRS and CDR2 is YFSETQ. The CDR3 is 15 residues long. CDR3 in amino acids: CASSSSPVSYNEQFF. CDR3 in DNA: TGCGCCAGCAGCTCGTCGCCTGTCTCCTACAATGAGCAGTTCTTC.

The V call is TRBV4-3, the J call TRBJ2-2, with 9 nucleotides matching TRBD2. Germline CDR1 LGHNA, CDR2 YSLEER. V was pared by 4 bases and J by 8 bases, with 14 bases of the junction left unmatched. The CDR3 contains 17 residues. CDR3 in DNA: TGCGCCAGCAGCCCACCTTCTATTCGTAGCGGGAGAGGGGAGCTGTTTTTT. It yields the protein CASSPPSIRSGRGELFF.

This clone was seen a handful of times. The chain links TRBV29-1 to TRBJ1-4, with 7 bases matching TRBD1. Trimming took 4 bases from V and 6 from J; bases not matched to a gene: 5. CDR1 is SQVTM, CDR2 ANQGSEA, per germline. The CDR3 spans 13 residues. CDR3: CSVAWQGDEKLFF. The CDR3 DNA reads as TGCAGCGTTGCATGGCAGGGGGATGAAAAACTGTTTTTT.

This clone was picked up one time. This sequence joins TRBV7-2 and TRBJ2-5; TRBD2 agrees at 9 bases. The DNA matches TRBJ2-7 better at its end, which makes the J call doubtful. There are 14 residues in the CDR3. Germline CDR1 SGHTA, CDR2 FQGNSA. The CDR3 loop is CASSRTSDTYEQYF. The DNA for the CDR3 is TGTGCCAGCAGTCGGACTAGCGATACCTACGAGCAGTACTTC.

This clone occurred a few times. This chain connects TRBV4-3 to TRBJ2-2, with D perhaps TRBD2 (5 bases). Germline V gene lookup returns CDR1 LGHNA and CDR2 YSLEER. Trimming stripped 1 base from V and 5 bases from J, with 11 bases between. CDR3 length: 15 residues. The CDR3 region is CASSQGASRTGELFF. CDR3 bases: TGCGCCAGCAGCCAAGGTGCTAGCCGAACCGGGGAGCTGTTTTTT.

This clone was recorded a few times. This chain's CDR3 is CASSENRGSYEQYF. Here the CDR3 DNA reads TGTGCCAGCAGTGAGAACAGGGGCTCCTACGAGCAGTACTTC. The chain carries TRBV6-5 and TRBJ2-7; 7 bases match TRBD1. The V gene end was trimmed by 5 bases and the J gene end by 0 bases; junction bases not matched to a gene: 4. There are 14 residues in the CDR3. Germline V gene sequence: CDR1 MNHEY, CDR2 SVGAGI.

The chain links TRBV9 to TRBJ2-2, with 7 bases identical to TRBD1. CDR3 length equals 15 residues. V was pared by 6 bases and J by 7 bases, with 12 bases of the junction left unmatched. Per the germline V gene, CDR1 is SGDLS and CDR2 is YYNGEE. The CDR3, as DNA: TGTGCCAGCACTTCGAGGGGGCCAGACGGCGGGGAGCTGTTTTTT. The encoded protein is CASTSRGPDGGELFF.

This clone was counted many times. The V and J genes are TRBV2 and TRBJ1-1, with no clear D. The CDR3 extends over 11 amino acids. V shed 4 bases and J shed 3 bases, with 3 bases lying between them. CDR1 SNHLY and CDR2 FYNNEI come from the germline V gene. CDR3 nucleotide sequence: TGTGCCAGCAGTGGCTACACTGAAGCTTTCTTT. Translation: CASSGYTEAFF.

This clone has more than one count but fewer than ten. The V and J genes are TRBV4-2 and TRBJ2-5; 15 nucleotides line up with TRBD2. Germline CDR1 is LGHNA and CDR2 is YNFKEQ. This CDR3 is built from 20 residues. Trimming removed 3 bases from V and 2 bases from J; junction bases left unmatched: 13. CDR3 bases: TGTGCCAGCAGCCAGGCCGCGGCGTTGGGACTAGCGGGGGGACAAGAGACCCAGTACTTC. This encodes CASSQAAALGLAGGQETQYF.

The chain has TRBV5-5 and TRBJ1-6; D possibly corresponds to TRBD1 (5 bases). The ends were cut back, 0 bases at V and 10 bases at J, with 20 bases in the middle. This CDR3 contains 17 residues. Germline V gene sequence: CDR1 SGHKS, CDR2 YYEKEE (reference sequence). CDR3 bases: TGTGCCAGCAGCTTGGCCGCAGGGCAAATCCCTTGGTCACCCCTCCACTTT. Protein sequence: CASSLAAGQIPWSPLHF.

This clone was found a few times. The rearrangement links TRBV7-3 to TRBJ2-5; 12 positions match TRBD2. CDR1 and CDR2 from the germline V gene are SGHTA and FQGTGA. The J segment lost 4 bases and the V segment lost 5 bases, leaving 8 bases of the junction unmatched. The CDR3 spans 16 residues. The CDR3 sequence is CASSRRSSGGAETQYF. The CDR3 DNA reads as TGTGCCAGCAGCCGAAGATCTAGCGGGGGGGCAGAGACCCAGTACTTC. Looking up the rest from reference TRBV7-3 and TRBJ2-5 gives the full variable domain: GAGVSQTPSNKVTEKGKYVELRCDPISGHTALYWYRQSLGQGPEFLIYFQGTGAADDSGLPNDRFFAVRPEGSVSTLKIQRTERGDSAVYLCASSRRSSGGAETQYFGPGTRLLVL.

The chain carries TRBV27 and TRBJ1-2; D might be TRBD1 (6 bases). V was trimmed by 6 bases and J by 3 bases, leaving 17 bases between them. The germline V gene encodes CDR1 MNHEY and CDR2 SMNVEV (reference sequence). The CDR3 is 15 residues long. CDR3 amino acids: CASRHSDSRYYGYTF. Here the CDR3 DNA reads TGTGCCAGCAGGCACTCGGACAGTAGATACTATGGCTACACCTTC.

This clone was detected a few times. Other DNA sequences in the sample encode the same CDR3. The chain combines TRBV29-1 with TRBJ1-1, with D hard to call. The germline V and J ends were trimmed by 6 bases and 0 bases, with 11 bases remaining between them. Germline V gene data show CDR1 as SQVTM and CDR2 as ANQGSEA. This CDR3 has 13 amino acids. The CDR3 region is CSVSGRMNTEAFF. The CDR3 DNA reads as TGCAGCGTGTCAGGACGGATGAACACTGAAGCTTTCTTT.

The rearrangement joins TRBV6-5 to TRBJ2-7; D gene unclear. Per the germline V gene, CDR1 is MNHEY and CDR2 is SVGAGI. V shed 0 bases and J shed 6 bases, with 12 bases lying between them. This CDR3 spans 14 amino acids. CDR3 sequence (DNA): TGTGCCAGCAGTTACTCAGGGCCCCTCCTCGAGCAGTACTTC. This translates into CASSYSGPLLEQYF.

This clone has just a few counts. The V and J genes are TRBV29-1 and TRBJ2-1; TRBD1 is a possible D gene (6 bases). Germline V lookup: CDR1 SQVTM, CDR2 ANQGSEA. V was shortened by 4 bases and J by 3 bases, with 7 bases between the two germline ends. The CDR3 has 12 amino acids. CDR3 nucleotides: TGCAGCGTTGGACAGGTCTACAATGAGCAGTTCTTC. It translates to CSVGQVYNEQFF.

The rearrangement joins TRBV4-2 to TRBJ1-5; 8 bases line up with TRBD1. This CDR3 has 20 residues. Germline V CDR1 and CDR2: LGHNA, YNFKEQ. Germline trimming cut 4 bases from V and 3 bases from J; bases unmatched to any gene: 20. The CDR3 region is CASSRGPAPGTGPHNQPQHF. The DNA of the CDR3 is TGTGCCAGCAGCCGAGGCCCTGCCCCCGGGACAGGACCTCACAATCAGCCCCAGCATTTT.

The rearrangement joins TRBV7-9 to TRBJ1-1; D call uncertain. The germline V gene has CDR1 SEHNR and CDR2 FQNEAQ (reference sequence). Between the trimmed V and J ends, which lost 1 base and 0 bases, there was a span of 9 bases. The CDR3 has 15 amino acids. The CDR3 DNA reads as TGTGCCAGCAGCTTAGATCGATTGTTGAACACTGAAGCTTTCTTT. Encoded protein: CASSLDRLLNTEAFF.

A few counts support this clone. The chain uses TRBV15 and TRBJ2-3; D gene unclear. CDR1 and CDR2 (germline): LNHNV, YYDKDF (reference sequence). The CDR3 loop spans 13 amino acids. Trimming shortened V by 0 bases and J by 4 bases, and 5 bases separated the two germline ends. In DNA, the CDR3 is TGTGCCACCAGCAGAGATCCGTCAGATACGCAGTATTTT. This sequence encodes CATSRDPSDTQYF. The variable domain in full, completed from reference TRBV15 and TRBJ2-3, reads DAMVIQNPRYQVTQFGKPVTLSCSQTLNHNVMYWYQQKSSQAPKLLFHYYDKDFNNEADTPDNFQSRRPNTSFCFLDIRSPGLGDTAMYLCATSRDPSDTQYFGPGTRLTVL.